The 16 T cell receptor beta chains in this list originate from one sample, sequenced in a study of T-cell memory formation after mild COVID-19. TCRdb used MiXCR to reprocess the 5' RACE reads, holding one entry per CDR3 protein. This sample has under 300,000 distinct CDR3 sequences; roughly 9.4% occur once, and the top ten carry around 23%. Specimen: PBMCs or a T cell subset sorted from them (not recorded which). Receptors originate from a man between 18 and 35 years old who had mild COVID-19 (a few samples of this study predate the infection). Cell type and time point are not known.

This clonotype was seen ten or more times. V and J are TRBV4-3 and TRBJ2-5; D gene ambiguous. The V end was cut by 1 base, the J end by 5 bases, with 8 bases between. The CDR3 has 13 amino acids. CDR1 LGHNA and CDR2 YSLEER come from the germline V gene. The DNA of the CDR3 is TGCGCCAGCAGCCAAGGTACTGGGGAGACCCAGTACTTC. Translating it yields CASSQGTGETQYF.

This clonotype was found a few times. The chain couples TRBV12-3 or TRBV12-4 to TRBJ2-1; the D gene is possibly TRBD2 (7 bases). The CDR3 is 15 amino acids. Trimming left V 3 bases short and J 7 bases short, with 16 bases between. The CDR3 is CASSLTEGGLNEQFF. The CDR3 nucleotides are TGTGCCAGCAGTTTGACGGAGGGGGGGCTGAATGAGCAGTTCTTC.

In DNA, the CDR3 is TGTGCCAGCGGCAACAGGGGGTCGATCTATGGCTACACCTTC. Its translation: CASGNRGSIYGYTF. The rearrangement joins TRBV6-1 to TRBJ1-2; 8 nucleotides match TRBD1. Trimming took 8 bases from V and 4 from J; bases not matched to a gene: 9. Germline loops: CDR1 MNHNS, CDR2 SASEGT. The CDR3 consists of 14 residues.

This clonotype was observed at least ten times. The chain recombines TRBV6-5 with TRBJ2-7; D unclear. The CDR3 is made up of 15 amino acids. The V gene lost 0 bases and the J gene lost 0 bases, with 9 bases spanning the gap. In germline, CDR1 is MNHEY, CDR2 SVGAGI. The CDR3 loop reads CASSYSSGGSYEQYF. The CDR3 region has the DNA TGTGCCAGCAGTTACTCTTCCGGCGGCTCCTACGAGCAGTACTTC.

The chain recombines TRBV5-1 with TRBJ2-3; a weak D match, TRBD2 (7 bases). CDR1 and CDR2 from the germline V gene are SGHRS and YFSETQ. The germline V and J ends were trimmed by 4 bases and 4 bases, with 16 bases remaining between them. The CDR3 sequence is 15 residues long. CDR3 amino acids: CASSPLGGAPDTQYF. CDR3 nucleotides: TGCGCCAGCAGCCCCCTTGGGGGGGCCCCAGATACGCAGTATTTT. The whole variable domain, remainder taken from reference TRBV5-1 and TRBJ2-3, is KAGVTQTPRYLIKTRGQQVTLSCSPISGHRSVSWYQQTPGQGLQFLFEYFSETQRNKGNFPGRFSGRQFSNSRSEMNVSTLELGDSALYLCASSPLGGAPDTQYFGPGTRLTVL.

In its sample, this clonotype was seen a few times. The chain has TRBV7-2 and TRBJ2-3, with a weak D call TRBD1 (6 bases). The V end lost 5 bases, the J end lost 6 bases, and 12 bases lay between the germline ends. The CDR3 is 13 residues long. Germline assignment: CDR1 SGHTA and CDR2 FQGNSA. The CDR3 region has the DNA TGTGCCAGCAGCCCAAACAGGGTGGATACGCAGTATTTT. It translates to CASSPNRVDTQYF.

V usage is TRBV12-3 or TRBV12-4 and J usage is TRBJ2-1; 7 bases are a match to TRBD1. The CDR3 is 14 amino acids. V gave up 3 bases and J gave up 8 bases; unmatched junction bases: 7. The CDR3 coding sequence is TGTGCCAGCAGTTTGGAGACAGGGTACGATGAGCAGTTCTTC. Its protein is CASSLETGYDEQFF.

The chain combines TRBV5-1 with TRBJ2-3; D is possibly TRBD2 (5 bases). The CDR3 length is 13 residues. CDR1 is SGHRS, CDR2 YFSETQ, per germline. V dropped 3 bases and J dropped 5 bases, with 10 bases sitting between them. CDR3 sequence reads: CASSSSEVDTQYF. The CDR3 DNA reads TGCGCCAGCAGCTCCTCGGAGGTAGATACGCAGTATTTT.

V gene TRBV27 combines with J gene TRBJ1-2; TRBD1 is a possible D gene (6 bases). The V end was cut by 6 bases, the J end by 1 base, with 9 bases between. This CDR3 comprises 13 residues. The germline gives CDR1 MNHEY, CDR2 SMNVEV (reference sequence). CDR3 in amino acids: CASRGHVNYGYTF. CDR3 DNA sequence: TGTGCCAGCAGGGGACACGTTAACTATGGCTACACCTTC.

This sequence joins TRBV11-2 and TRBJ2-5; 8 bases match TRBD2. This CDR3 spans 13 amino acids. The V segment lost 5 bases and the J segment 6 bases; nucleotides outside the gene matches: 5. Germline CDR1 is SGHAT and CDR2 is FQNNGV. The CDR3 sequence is CASSPPGGKTQYF. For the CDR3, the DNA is TGTGCCAGCAGCCCCCCGGGGGGGAAGACCCAGTACTTC.

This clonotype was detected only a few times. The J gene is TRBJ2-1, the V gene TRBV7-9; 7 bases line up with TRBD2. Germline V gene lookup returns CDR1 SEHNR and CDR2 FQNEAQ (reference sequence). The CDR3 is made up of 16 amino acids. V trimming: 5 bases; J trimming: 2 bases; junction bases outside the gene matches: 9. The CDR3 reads CASSPRQAGTYNEQFF. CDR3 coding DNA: TGTGCCAGCAGCCCTCGGCAAGCGGGGACCTACAATGAGCAGTTCTTC.

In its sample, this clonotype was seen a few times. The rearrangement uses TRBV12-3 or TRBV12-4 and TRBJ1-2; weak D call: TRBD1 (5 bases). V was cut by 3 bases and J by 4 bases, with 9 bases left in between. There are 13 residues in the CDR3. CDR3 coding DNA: TGTGCCAGCAGTTTTAAGGGGTCCTATGGCTACACCTTC. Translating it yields CASSFKGSYGYTF.

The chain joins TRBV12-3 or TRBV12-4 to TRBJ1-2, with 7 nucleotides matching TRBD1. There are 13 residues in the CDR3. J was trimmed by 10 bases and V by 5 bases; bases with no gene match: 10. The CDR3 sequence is CASSLLGQVVYTF. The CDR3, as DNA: TGTGCCAGCAGTCTTCTTGGACAGGTGGTCTACACCTTC.

The CDR3 is CASTPSLAGWYETQYF. Written as DNA, the CDR3 is TGTGCCAGCACTCCGTCGCTTGCCGGGTGGTACGAGACCCAGTACTTC. The genes are TRBV7-2 and TRBJ2-5, with unresolved D. V gave up 7 bases and J gave up 5 bases, with 23 bases separating them. Germline V gene data show CDR1 as SGHTA and CDR2 as FQGNSA. This CDR3 contains 16 residues.

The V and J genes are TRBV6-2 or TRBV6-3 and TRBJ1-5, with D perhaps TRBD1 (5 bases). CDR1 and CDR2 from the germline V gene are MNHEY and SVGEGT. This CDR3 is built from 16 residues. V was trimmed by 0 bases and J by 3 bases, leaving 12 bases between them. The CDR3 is CASSYSSGMTNQPQHF. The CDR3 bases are TGTGCCAGCAGTTACTCGTCAGGGATGACCAATCAGCCCCAGCATTTT.

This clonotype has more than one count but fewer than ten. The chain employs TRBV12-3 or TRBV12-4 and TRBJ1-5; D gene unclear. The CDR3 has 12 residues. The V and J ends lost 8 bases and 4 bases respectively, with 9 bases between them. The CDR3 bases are TGTGCCAGCCGGGAGTTGAATCAGCCCCAGCATTTT. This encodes CASRELNQPQHF.